A selection of T cell receptor beta chains follows, all from one sample in a study of immune evolution from preneoplasia to lung adenocarcinoma. The repertoire was sequenced with immunoSEQ multiplex PCR; TCRdb's copy has only in-frame clones and lacks some. The sample yields around 16,000 clones, 75% to 90% seen once. The sample consisted of FFPE invasive lung adenocarcinoma tissue. These receptors were obtained from a person aged 70 to 85 with invasive lung adenocarcinoma. Both conserved end residues are part of each CDR3. A D gene is named only where the DNA matches it firmly. Only part of the rows carry a size: once, few, many, or a class if the clone is expanded.

abundance | d_gene | j_gene | v_gene | len | CDR3nt | CDR3aa
NA | NA | TRBJ2-1 | TRBV9 | 16 | TGTGCCAGCAGCGTAGGTGTCGGAAGCTCCTACAATGAGCAGTTCTTC | CASSVGVGSSYNEQFF
few | NA | TRBJ2-5 | TRBV29-1 | 12 | TGCAGCGTCGGGCGAGGGGTAGAGACCCAGTACTTC | CSVGRGVETQYF
NA | TRBD1 | TRBJ2-2 | TRBV11-2 | 15 | TGTGCCAGCAGCTTAATGGGACAGCTCACCGGGGAGCTGTTTTTT | CASSLMGQLTGELFF
NA | NA | TRBJ2-1 | TRBV21-1 | 14 | TGTGCCAGCAGTCGTACGGGAGGGTACAATGAGCAGTTCTTC | CASSRTGGYNEQFF
few | TRBD2 | TRBJ2-2 | TRBV6-1 | 14 | TGTGCCAGCACCCGGGGGGGGTACACCGGGGAGCTGTTTTTT | CASTRGGYTGELFF
NA | NA | TRBJ2-2 | TRBV9 | 12 | TGTGCCAGCAGCGCACCGGAGGGGGAGCTGTTTTTT | CASSAPEGELFF
once | NA | TRBJ2-7 | TRBV7-3 | 14 | TGTGCCAGCAGCTTAGGCCAGGGAGACTACGAGCAGTACTTC | CASSLGQGDYEQYF
NA | NA | TRBJ2-5 | TRBV7-9 | 14 | TGTGCCAGCAGCTTACAACGGGCGCAAGAGACCCAGTACTTC | CASSLQRAQETQYF
few | TRBD1 | TRBJ2-2 | TRBV15 | 16 | TGTGCCACCAGCAGGGCGGACAGGGCTGTAGCCGGGGAGCTGTTTTTT | CATSRADRAVAGELFF
NA | TRBD1 | TRBJ1-3 | TRBV5-1 | 15 | TGCGCCACCCGGACAGGGCCAGGGTCTGGAAACACCATATATTTT | CATRTGPGSGNTIYF
NA | NA | TRBJ1-2 | TRBV28 | 14 | TGTGCCAGCAGTTTTGGGGACGGGGGCTATGGCTACACCTTC | CASSFGDGGYGYTF
NA | TRBD1 | TRBJ1-5 | TRBV29-1 | 18 | TGCAGCGTTGAGGGGTGGACAGGCGGGAAGGAGGGCAATCAGCCCCAGCATTTT | CSVEGWTGGKEGNQPQHF
NA | NA | TRBJ1-2 | TRBV6-5 | 11 | TGTGCCAGCGGGCAGCTTTATGGCTACACCTTC | CASGQLYGYTF
NA | NA | TRBJ1-1 | TRBV19 | 10 | TGTGCCAGCGGGAACACTGAAGCTTTCTTT | CASGNTEAFF
NA | NA | TRBJ2-6 | TRBV27 | 15 | TGTGCCAGCAGTTTAGGGAGCTCTGGGGCCAACGTCCTGACTTTC | CASSLGSSGANVLTF
NA | NA | TRBJ2-1 | TRBV7-6 | 12 | TGTGCCAGCAGCTTCCTATCCAATGAGCAGTTCTTC | CASSFLSNEQFF
NA | NA | TRBJ2-5 | TRBV10-3 | 14 | TGTGCCATCAGTGAGTCTGAGGGGGTAGAGACCCAGTACTTC | CAISESEGVETQYF